The 9 T cell receptor beta chains below were found in one sample sequenced in a study of lymphopenia after photon versus proton radiotherapy. Produced via immunoSEQ multiplex PCR; TCRdb's table is partial and in-frame only. The table records roughly 42,000 clones, 65% to 90% of them present only once. Sequenced material: peripheral blood, taken from a patient treated with photon-based radiotherapy. These receptors all stem from a man between 35 and 55 years old with gastric cancer.

In this sample, this clone turned up a few times. DNA for the CDR3: TGTGCCGGCGGGACGGGAAACACCGGGGAGCTGTTTTTT. Amino acid sequence: CAGGTGNTGELFF. This sequence joins TRBV10-3 and TRBJ2-2; maybe TRBD2 (6 bases). Germline CDR1 is ENHRY and CDR2 is SYGVKD. V was cut by 11 bases and J by 2 bases, with 12 bases left in between. The CDR3 length is 13 residues.

This chain connects TRBV7-6 to TRBJ2-2; 8 bases match TRBD1. This CDR3 has 19 residues. With 1 base clipped from V and 1 base from J, the junction kept 11 bases outside the gene matches. The germline V gene has CDR1 SGHVS and CDR2 FNYEAQ. For the CDR3, the DNA is TGTGCCAGCAGCTTAGGGGCTAACAGGGGGAGAATGAACACCGGGGAGCTGTTTTTT. Its translation is CASSLGANRGRMNTGELFF. Full variable domain (rest looked up from reference TRBV7-6 and TRBJ2-2): GAGVSQSPRYKVTKRGQDVALRCDPISGHVSLYWYRQALGQGPEFLTYFNYEAQQDKSGLPNDRFSAERPEGSISTLTIQRTEQRDSAMYRCASSLGANRGRMNTGELFFGEGSRLTVL.

J is TRBJ1-4 and V is TRBV4-3; 8 bases align to TRBD1. Germline V gene data show CDR1 as LGHNA and CDR2 as YSLEER. J gave up 4 bases and V 0 bases, and 4 bases lay outside the gene matches. This CDR3 spans 16 amino acids. CDR3 sequence (DNA): TGCGCCAGCAGCCAAGAGGTCGACAGGGGTAATGAAAAACTGTTTTTT. It is translated as CASSQEVDRGNEKLFF.

The V call is TRBV7-3, the J call TRBJ2-3; D perhaps matches TRBD2 (6 bases). The CDR3 loop spans 19 amino acids. V was shortened by 5 bases and J by 1 base, with 25 bases between the two germline ends. From germline, CDR1 is SGHTA and CDR2 FQGTGA. In DNA, the CDR3 is TGTGCCAGCAGCCTGCCCCGGGCCCCAGGGCCGGGGGGCACAGATACGCAGTATTTT. This sequence encodes CASSLPRAPGPGGTDTQYF. The full variable domain, its missing parts supplied by reference TRBV7-3 and TRBJ2-3, is GAGVSQTPSNKVTEKGKYVELRCDPISGHTALYWYRQSLGQGPEFLIYFQGTGAADDSGLPNDRFFAVRPEGSVSTLKIQRTERGDSAVYLCASSLPRAPGPGGTDTQYFGPGTRLTVL.

On this clone itself: In the same sample, other DNA sequences code for this CDR3. The V and J genes are TRBV6-1 and TRBJ2-7, with D maybe TRBD1 (6 bases). This CDR3 region has 14 residues. Germline loops: CDR1 MNHNS, CDR2 SASEGT. V lost 1 base and J lost 2, with 9 bases in between. In DNA, the CDR3 is TGTGCCAGCAGTGAAGTAGGGGGTCCCTACGAGCAGTACTTC. Amino acids: CASSEVGGPYEQYF.

CDR3 region: CASSLPSGWGTANYGYTF. CDR3 nucleotide sequence: TGTGCCAGCAGCTTACCCTCGGGATGGGGGACAGCTAACTATGGCTACACCTTC. The V gene is TRBV7-2, the J gene TRBJ1-2, with TRBD1 matching over 7 bases. This CDR3 is 18 amino acids long. CDR1 and CDR2 (germline): SGHTA, FQGNSA. V was pared by 2 bases and J by 0 bases, with 12 bases of the junction left unmatched.

This chain connects TRBV9 to TRBJ1-3; D not certain. This CDR3 has 18 residues. Germline loops: CDR1 SGDLS, CDR2 YYNGEE. Trimming took 0 bases from V and 0 from J, leaving 16 bases between them. Here the CDR3 reads CASSVGLNSPLSGNTIYF. The CDR3 DNA follows: TGTGCCAGCAGCGTAGGTTTGAACAGTCCTCTCTCTGGAAACACCATATATTTT.

The rearrangement links TRBV2 to TRBJ1-1; D uncertain. CDR1 SNHLY and CDR2 FYNNEI come from the germline V gene. CDR3 size: 17 residues. Trimming cost V 4 bases and J 0 bases, with 18 bases left between them. The CDR3 here is CASSVSAAPRLNTEAFF. CDR3 nucleotides: TGTGCCAGCAGTGTATCAGCCGCACCAAGACTGAACACTGAAGCTTTCTTT.

V gene TRBV15 combines with J gene TRBJ1-3; D not resolved. This CDR3 comprises 14 residues. The ends were cut back, 5 bases at V and 0 bases at J, with 8 bases in the middle. Germline V CDR1 and CDR2: LNHNV, YYDKDF (reference sequence). In DNA, the CDR3 is TGTGCCACCAGCGACGGTAACTCTGGAAACACCATATATTTT. Translated: CATSDGNSGNTIYF. Full variable domain (remainder filled in from reference TRBV15 and TRBJ1-3): DAMVIQNPRYQVTQFGKPVTLSCSQTLNHNVMYWYQQKSSQAPKLLFHYYDKDFNNEADTPDNFQSRRPNTSFCFLDIRSPGLGDTAMYLCATSDGNSGNTIYFGEGSWLTVV.